The 10 T cell receptor beta chains listed next were all sequenced from one sample in a study of blood T cell repertoires in COVID-19. The protocol was immunoSEQ multiplex PCR, while the TCRdb copy is restricted to in-frame clones and leaves out a portion. This table has approximately 300,000 clones, around 90% appearing once. The sample taken for sequencing was PBMCs or T cells enriched from blood (not recorded which). These receptors were taken from a man aged 55 to 70 who had recovered from COVID-19.

This clone has just one count. The chain joins TRBV9 to TRBJ2-1, with a weak D call TRBD2 (6 bases). Germline V gene data show CDR1 as SGDLS and CDR2 as YYNGEE. Trimming cost V 0 bases and J 7 bases, with 20 bases left between them. CDR3 length equals 17 residues. As DNA, the CDR3 is TGTGCCAGCAGCGTAGCTCTTGGGGAGGCCGGTAGGAATGAGCAGTTCTTC. Protein product: CASSVALGEAGRNEQFF.

The CDR3: CAWIGGWGTEAFF. The CDR3 DNA reads as TGTGCCTGGATAGGGGGCTGGGGCACTGAAGCTTTCTTT. The chain employs TRBV30 and TRBJ1-1, with TRBD1 matching 7 bases. The V gene end was trimmed by 4 bases and the J gene end by 4 bases; junction bases not matched to a gene: 6. Germline V gives CDR1 GTSNPN, CDR2 SVGIG (reference sequence). CDR3 length equals 13 residues.

The chain links TRBV2 to TRBJ1-1, with D possibly TRBD1 on 6 matching bases. The germline V gene has CDR1 SNHLY and CDR2 FYNNEI. V was shortened by 8 bases and J by 1 base, with 14 bases between the two germline ends. This CDR3 has 14 amino acids. The CDR3 region is CASSRTDTNTEAFF. In DNA, the CDR3 is TGTGCCAGCTCAAGGACAGATACGAACACTGAAGCTTTCTTT.

V usage is TRBV25-1 and J usage is TRBJ1-2; 9 bases are a match to TRBD1. The germline V gene encodes CDR1 MGHDK and CDR2 SYGVNS. The V segment lost 6 bases and the J segment 6 bases; nucleotides outside the gene matches: 17. The CDR3 has 17 amino acids. CDR3 in DNA: TGTGCCAGCAGCTCCATTGGGAACAGGGGGCGCGCCGATGGCTACACCTTC. It specifies CASSSIGNRGRADGYTF.

DNA for the CDR3: TGTGCCAGCACCGATTTGCTAGAGGACACCGGGGAGCTGTTTTTT. Amino acid sequence: CASTDLLEDTGELFF. J is TRBJ2-2 and V is TRBV21-1; TRBD2 is the table's D call and was not checked against the DNA. TRBV21-1 is a pseudogene locus. CDR3 size: 15 residues.

The chain recombines TRBV6-5 with TRBJ2-7; 8 bases line up with TRBD2. J gave up 4 bases and V 6 bases, and 5 bases lay outside the gene matches. Germline-derived CDR1 and CDR2 are MNHEY and SVGAGI. CDR3 length equals 13 residues. The CDR3: CASSFSGGYEQYF. The DNA for the CDR3 is TGTGCCAGCAGCTTCAGCGGGGGTTACGAGCAGTACTTC.

This chain uses TRBV12-3 or TRBV12-4 with TRBJ2-2; no clear D. Trimming removed 2 bases at V and 5 bases at J, with 6 bases between. The CDR3 length is 13 residues. This CDR3 is CASSLRATGELFF. The CDR3 region has the DNA TGTGCCAGCAGTTTACGAGCAACCGGGGAGCTGTTTTTT.

J is TRBJ1-2 and V is TRBV11-1; possibly TRBD1 for D (5 bases). The germline CDR1 and CDR2 sequences are SGHAT and FQDESV (reference sequence). V was pared by 5 bases and J by 8 bases, with 12 bases between. The CDR3 is 12 amino acids. In DNA, the CDR3 is TGTGCCAGCAGCCCCGGGACTTCAGGCTACACCTTC. It codes for CASSPGTSGYTF.

The V and J genes are TRBV5-8 and TRBJ2-1, with unresolved D. This CDR3 is built from 14 residues. Germline V gene data show CDR1 as SGHTS and CDR2 as YDEGEE. V was shortened by 0 bases and J by 5 bases, with 9 bases between the two germline ends. The CDR3 coding sequence is TGTGCCAGCAGCTTGGACCAGGTGGACAATGAGCAGTTCTTC. This gives the protein CASSLDQVDNEQFF.

The J gene is TRBJ1-6, the V gene TRBV2, with D unclear. The V and J ends lost 4 bases and 4 bases respectively, with 8 bases between them. Germline V CDR1 and CDR2: SNHLY, FYNNEI. The length of the CDR3 is 14 residues. The CDR3 reads CASSVGGYNSPLHF. The DNA of the CDR3 is TGTGCCAGCAGTGTAGGCGGATATAATTCACCCCTCCACTTT.